These T cell receptor beta chains were read from a single sample in a study of blood T cells in healthy people across ages. In TCRdb, the 5' RACE reads were re-called with MiXCR into one record per CDR3 protein. The sample lists some 1,000,000 distinct CDR3 sequences; roughly 24% were seen once. The data also belong to a second study, concerning T cells of mothers and their children.

Sequencing was done on a sample of blood. These receptors all stem from a girl aged 2 to 10 in good health. Each CDR3 is given with its conserved first and last residue. The D gene is left open where the match is weak. The size of a clone is reported for some rows only, either as once, few or many, or as a class for expanded clones.

clone_size: .; j_call: TRBJ2-3; v_call: TRBV9; d_call: .; cdr3_length: 14; cdr3_aa: CASSVYFLTDTQYF; cdr3_nt: TGTGCCAGCAGCGTATATTTTTTGACAGATACGCAGTATTTT
clone_size: few; j_call: TRBJ2-7; v_call: TRBV27; d_call: .; cdr3_length: 11; cdr3_aa: CASSFGQGQYF; cdr3_nt: TGTGCCAGCAGTTTTGGGCAGGGGCAGTACTTC
clone_size: many; j_call: TRBJ2-3; v_call: TRBV7-2; d_call: TRBD2; cdr3_length: 16; cdr3_aa: CASSFRGGDPPDTQYF; cdr3_nt: TGTGCCAGCAGCTTCCGGGGGGGCGACCCGCCAGATACGCAGTATTTT
clone_size: .; j_call: TRBJ2-2; v_call: TRBV7-7; d_call: .; cdr3_length: 12; cdr3_aa: CASSQSGRELFF; cdr3_nt: TGTGCTAGCAGCCAATCCGGGAGGGAGCTGTTTTTT
clone_size: .; j_call: TRBJ1-3; v_call: TRBV19; d_call: .; cdr3_length: 14; cdr3_aa: CASALDLSGNTIYF; cdr3_nt: TGTGCCAGTGCGTTAGACCTCTCTGGAAACACCATATATTTT
clone_size: .; j_call: TRBJ2-1; v_call: TRBV24-1; d_call: TRBD1; cdr3_length: 15; cdr3_aa: CATSDPGTDGNEQFF; cdr3_nt: TGTGCCACCAGTGACCCCGGGACAGATGGGAATGAGCAGTTCTTC
clone_size: .; j_call: TRBJ2-5; v_call: TRBV6-2/TRBV6-3; d_call: TRBD2; cdr3_length: 18; cdr3_aa: CASSYSLGGDFIEETQYF; cdr3_nt: TGTGCCAGCAGTTACTCGCTGGGAGGGGATTTTATCGAGGAGACCCAGTACTTC
clone_size: many; j_call: TRBJ1-1; v_call: TRBV20-1; d_call: .; cdr3_length: 13; cdr3_aa: CSAPVNGNTEAFF; cdr3_nt: TGCAGTGCCCCCGTTAACGGGAACACTGAAGCTTTCTTT
clone_size: .; j_call: TRBJ1-2; v_call: TRBV29-1; d_call: .; cdr3_length: 15; cdr3_aa: CSVEARRVSGHGYTF; cdr3_nt: TGCAGCGTTGAAGCCCGTCGGGTTTCGGGGCATGGCTACACCTTC
clone_size: .; j_call: TRBJ2-2; v_call: TRBV7-8; d_call: .; cdr3_length: 16; cdr3_aa: CASSFASGRDTGELFF; cdr3_nt: TGTGCCAGCAGCTTTGCATCGGGGCGGGACACCGGGGAGCTGTTTTTT
clone_size: .; j_call: TRBJ2-7; v_call: TRBV18; d_call: TRBD2; cdr3_length: 16; cdr3_aa: CASSPGASGSTYEQYF; cdr3_nt: TGTGCCAGCTCACCAGGGGCTAGCGGGTCCACCTACGAGCAGTACTTC
clone_size: few; j_call: TRBJ2-7; v_call: TRBV29-1; d_call: .; cdr3_length: 14; cdr3_aa: CSVDGVGHSYEQYF; cdr3_nt: TGCAGCGTTGACGGGGTGGGGCACTCCTACGAGCAGTACTTC
clone_size: .; j_call: TRBJ2-7; v_call: TRBV13; d_call: .; cdr3_length: 15; cdr3_aa: CASSGSGTGSYEQYF; cdr3_nt: TGTGCCAGCAGCGGAAGCGGGACAGGCTCCTACGAGCAGTACTTC
clone_size: .; j_call: TRBJ2-3; v_call: TRBV12-3/TRBV12-4; d_call: TRBD2; cdr3_length: 17; cdr3_aa: CASSLWTSGAVTDVEYF; cdr3_nt: TGTGCCAGCAGTTTGTGGACTAGCGGGGCGGTGACAGATGTGGAGTATTTT
clone_size: few; j_call: TRBJ2-5; v_call: TRBV7-8; d_call: .; cdr3_length: 14; cdr3_aa: CASSLALYQETQYF; cdr3_nt: TGTGCCAGCAGCTTAGCGCTTTACCAAGAGACCCAGTACTTC
clone_size: .; j_call: TRBJ2-3; v_call: TRBV6-2/TRBV6-3; d_call: .; cdr3_length: 13; cdr3_aa: CASSPTRSDTQYF; cdr3_nt: TGTGCCAGCAGCCCGACAAGGTCAGATACGCAGTATTTT
clone_size: many; j_call: TRBJ1-2; v_call: TRBV7-3; d_call: .; cdr3_length: 13; cdr3_aa: CASSLTEDGTTIF; cdr3_nt: TGTGCCAGCAGCTTAACAGAGGACGGGACAACCATCTTC
clone_size: few; j_call: TRBJ2-7; v_call: TRBV7-6; d_call: TRBD2; cdr3_length: 12; cdr3_aa: CASSLREHEQYF; cdr3_nt: TGTGCCAGCAGCTTGCGGGAGCACGAGCAGTACTTC
clone_size: .; j_call: TRBJ1-1; v_call: TRBV29-1; d_call: .; cdr3_length: 13; cdr3_aa: CSVEGGGLSEAFF; cdr3_nt: TGCAGCGTTGAGGGTGGGGGGCTCTCTGAAGCTTTCTTT
clone_size: .; j_call: TRBJ2-1; v_call: TRBV4-2; d_call: .; cdr3_length: 14; cdr3_aa: CASSQEAYYNEQFF; cdr3_nt: TGTGCCAGCAGCCAAGAGGCTTACTACAATGAGCAGTTCTTC
clone_size: once; j_call: TRBJ2-7; v_call: TRBV9; d_call: .; cdr3_length: 16; cdr3_aa: CASSVDPFTGIYEQYF; cdr3_nt: TGTGCCAGCAGCGTAGATCCCTTCACAGGGATCTACGAGCAGTACTTC
clone_size: .; j_call: TRBJ2-1; v_call: TRBV23-1; d_call: .; cdr3_length: 13; cdr3_aa: CASSQLEGYEQFF; cdr3_nt: TGCGCCAGCAGTCAATTGGAGGGATATGAGCAGTTCTTC
clone_size: .; j_call: TRBJ2-5; v_call: TRBV9; d_call: .; cdr3_length: 16; cdr3_aa: CASSNPGLLYQETQYF; cdr3_nt: TGTGCCAGCAGCAACCCGGGTCTCCTGTACCAAGAGACCCAGTACTTC
clone_size: .; j_call: TRBJ2-3; v_call: TRBV5-4; d_call: .; cdr3_length: 12; cdr3_aa: CASSLSQDTQYF; cdr3_nt: TGTGCCAGCAGCCTGTCACAGGATACGCAGTATTTT
clone_size: few; j_call: TRBJ2-4; v_call: TRBV20-1; d_call: .; cdr3_length: 15; cdr3_aa: CSARDPLSAGNIQYF; cdr3_nt: TGCAGTGCTAGAGATCCCCTTAGCGCCGGAAACATTCAGTACTTC
clone_size: few; j_call: TRBJ1-1; v_call: TRBV27; d_call: .; cdr3_length: 14; cdr3_aa: CASMPGAWNTEAFF; cdr3_nt: TGTGCCAGCATGCCGGGGGCTTGGAACACTGAAGCTTTCTTT
clone_size: few; j_call: TRBJ2-7; v_call: TRBV6-5; d_call: TRBD1; cdr3_length: 15; cdr3_aa: CASSLLPGQPSEQYF; cdr3_nt: TGTGCCAGCAGTCTCTTACCGGGACAGCCCTCCGAGCAGTACTTC
clone_size: .; j_call: TRBJ2-1; v_call: TRBV20-1; d_call: TRBD1; cdr3_length: 18; cdr3_aa: CSASSRHARQGPYNEQFF; cdr3_nt: TGCAGTGCTAGTTCCCGCCATGCACGACAGGGACCCTACAATGAGCAGTTCTTC
clone_size: .; j_call: TRBJ2-1; v_call: TRBV20-1; d_call: TRBD1; cdr3_length: 14; cdr3_aa: CSAPGTGGRDEQFF; cdr3_nt: TGCAGTGCGCCCGGGACAGGGGGTAGAGATGAGCAGTTCTTC
clone_size: .; j_call: TRBJ2-1; v_call: TRBV5-1; d_call: .; cdr3_length: 15; cdr3_aa: CASSQDSPSYNEQFF; cdr3_nt: TGCGCCAGCAGCCAGGACAGCCCGTCCTACAATGAGCAGTTCTTC
clone_size: .; j_call: TRBJ2-5; v_call: TRBV7-2; d_call: TRBD2; cdr3_length: 16; cdr3_aa: CASSFGPSGGKETQYF; cdr3_nt: TGTGCCAGCAGCTTCGGGCCTAGCGGGGGGAAGGAGACCCAGTACTTC
clone_size: .; j_call: TRBJ1-5; v_call: TRBV15; d_call: .; cdr3_length: 14; cdr3_aa: CATSRDRFNQPQHF; cdr3_nt: TGTGCCACCAGCAGAGACAGGTTCAATCAGCCCCAGCATTTT
clone_size: few; j_call: TRBJ2-7; v_call: TRBV6-2/TRBV6-3; d_call: .; cdr3_length: 13; cdr3_aa: CASDPGPTYEQYF; cdr3_nt: TGTGCCAGTGATCCGGGACCAACCTACGAGCAGTACTTC
clone_size: .; j_call: TRBJ2-5; v_call: TRBV7-9; d_call: .; cdr3_length: 17; cdr3_aa: CASSQNDLRGLLGEQYF; cdr3_nt: TGTGCCAGTAGCCAAAACGACCTACGAGGGTTGCTCGGGGAGCAGTACTTC
clone_size: .; j_call: TRBJ2-1; v_call: TRBV4-1; d_call: .; cdr3_length: 16; cdr3_aa: CASSQDLAGDGHEQFF; cdr3_nt: TGCGCCAGCAGCCAAGATCTAGCCGGGGACGGCCATGAGCAGTTCTTC
clone_size: many; j_call: TRBJ2-5; v_call: TRBV12-3/TRBV12-4; d_call: .; cdr3_length: 12; cdr3_aa: CASGNRGETQYF; cdr3_nt: TGTGCCAGCGGGAACCGCGGGGAGACCCAGTACTTC